The following is a TCR beta chain sequence with its context. What it binds is not known. The data belong to a study of PD-1 blockade in classical Hodgkin lymphoma. Study information: Nivolumab was administered to patients intravenously at 3 mg/kg every 2 weeks. Study-level results: Complete responders started with a diversity level that resembled newly diagnosed patients at baseline.

Germline V gene sequence: CDR1 GTSNPN, CDR2 SVGIG (reference sequence). The CDR3 length is 11 residues. The V and J ends lost 5 bases and 3 bases respectively, with 8 bases between them. Regarding time point: cycle 4 day 1 (C4D1), after more than five weeks of nivolumab. Every one of the patients relapsed after autologous stem cell transplantation (brentuximab vedotin exposure was variable). Generated by immunoSEQ multiplex PCR, the TCRdb table keeps only in-frame clones and is missing some. The sample has 35,000 to 50,000 clones, less than 75% seen once. Sequenced here: peripheral blood mononuclear cells (PBMCs), sampled before the fourth cycle of nivolumab. This TCR was recovered from a human donor with classical Hodgkin lymphoma. The gene calls are TRBV30 and TRBJ2-7; D is ambiguous. The CDR3 protein is CAWGSLYEQYF. As DNA, the CDR3 is TGTGCCTGGGGCTCTCTCTACGAGCAGTACTTC.